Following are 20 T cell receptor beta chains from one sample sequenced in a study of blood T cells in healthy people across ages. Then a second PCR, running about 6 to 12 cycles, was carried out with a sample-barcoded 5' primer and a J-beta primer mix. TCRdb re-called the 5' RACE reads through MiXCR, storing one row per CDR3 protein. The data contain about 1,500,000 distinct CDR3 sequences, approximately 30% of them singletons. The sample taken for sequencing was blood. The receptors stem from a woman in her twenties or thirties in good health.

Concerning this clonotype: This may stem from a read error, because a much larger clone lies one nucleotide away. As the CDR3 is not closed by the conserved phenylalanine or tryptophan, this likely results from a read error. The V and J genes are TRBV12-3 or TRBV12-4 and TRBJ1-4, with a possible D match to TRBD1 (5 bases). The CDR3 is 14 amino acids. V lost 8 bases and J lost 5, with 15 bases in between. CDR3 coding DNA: TGTGCCAGCGGGGCCGCAGGGCCCAATGAAAAACTGTTTTGT. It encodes CASGAAGPNEKLFC.

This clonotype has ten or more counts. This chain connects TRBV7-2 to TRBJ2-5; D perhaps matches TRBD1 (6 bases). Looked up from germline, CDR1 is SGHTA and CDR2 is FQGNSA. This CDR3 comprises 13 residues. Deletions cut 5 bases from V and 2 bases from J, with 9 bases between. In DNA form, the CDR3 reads TGTGCCAGCAGCCGGACAGTTCAAGAGACCCAGTACTTC. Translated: CASSRTVQETQYF.

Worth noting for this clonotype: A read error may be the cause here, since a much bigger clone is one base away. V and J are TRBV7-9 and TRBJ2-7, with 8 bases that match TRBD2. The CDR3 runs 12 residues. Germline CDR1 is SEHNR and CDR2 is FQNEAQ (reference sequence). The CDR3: CVERGLSYEQYF. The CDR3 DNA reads TGTGTCGAGCGGGGGCTGTCCTACGAGCAGTACTTC.

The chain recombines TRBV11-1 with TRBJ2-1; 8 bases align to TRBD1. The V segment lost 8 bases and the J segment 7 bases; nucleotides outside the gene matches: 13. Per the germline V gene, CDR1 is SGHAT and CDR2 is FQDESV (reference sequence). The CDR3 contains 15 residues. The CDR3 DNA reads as TGTGCCAGCCGCCCCAGGGGGCAGTCTGGGAATGAGCAGTTCTTC. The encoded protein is CASRPRGQSGNEQFF.

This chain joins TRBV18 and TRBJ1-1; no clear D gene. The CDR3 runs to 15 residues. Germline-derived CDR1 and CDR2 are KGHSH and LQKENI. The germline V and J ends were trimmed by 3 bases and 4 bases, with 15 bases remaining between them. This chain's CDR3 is CASSPDVPRVTEAFF. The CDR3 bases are TGTGCCAGCTCACCGGACGTGCCAAGGGTCACTGAAGCTTTCTTT.

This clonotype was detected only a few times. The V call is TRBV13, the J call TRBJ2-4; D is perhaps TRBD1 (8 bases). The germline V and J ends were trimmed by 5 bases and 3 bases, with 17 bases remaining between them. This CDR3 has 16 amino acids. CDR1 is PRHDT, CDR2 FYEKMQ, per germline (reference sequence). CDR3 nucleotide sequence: TGTGCCAGCAGCGAGACAGGGGACTATGACAAAAACATTCAGTACTTC. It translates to CASSETGDYDKNIQYF.

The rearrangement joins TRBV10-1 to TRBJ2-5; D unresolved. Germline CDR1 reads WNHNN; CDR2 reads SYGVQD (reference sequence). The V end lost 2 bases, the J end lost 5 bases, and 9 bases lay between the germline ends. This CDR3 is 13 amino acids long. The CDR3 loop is CASSEGDDETQYF. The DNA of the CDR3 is TGCGCCAGCAGTGAGGGGGATGACGAGACCCAGTACTTC.

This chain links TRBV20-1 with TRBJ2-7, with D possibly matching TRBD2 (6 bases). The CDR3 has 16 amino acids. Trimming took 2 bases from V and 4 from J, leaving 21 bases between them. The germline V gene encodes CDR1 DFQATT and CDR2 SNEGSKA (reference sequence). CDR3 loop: CSARTSRGGMMYEQYF. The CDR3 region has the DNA TGCAGTGCTAGAACGTCAAGGGGAGGAATGATGTACGAGCAGTACTTC.

CDR3 nucleotide sequence: TGTGCCACGGGGACAGCACTTCCCAGCACAGATACGCAGTATTTT. This sequence encodes CATGTALPSTDTQYF. The gene calls are TRBV10-3 and TRBJ2-3, with 7 bases that match TRBD1. V lost 10 bases and J lost 0; bases outside the gene matches: 10. The germline gives CDR1 ENHRY, CDR2 SYGVKD. The CDR3 loop spans 15 amino acids.

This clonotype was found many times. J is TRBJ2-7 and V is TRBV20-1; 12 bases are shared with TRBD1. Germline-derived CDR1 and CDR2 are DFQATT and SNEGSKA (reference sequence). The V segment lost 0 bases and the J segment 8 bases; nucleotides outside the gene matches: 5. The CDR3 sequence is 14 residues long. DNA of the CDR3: TGCAGTGCTAGAGAGCCGGGACAGGGGGCCCAGCAGTACTTC. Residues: CSAREPGQGAQQYF.

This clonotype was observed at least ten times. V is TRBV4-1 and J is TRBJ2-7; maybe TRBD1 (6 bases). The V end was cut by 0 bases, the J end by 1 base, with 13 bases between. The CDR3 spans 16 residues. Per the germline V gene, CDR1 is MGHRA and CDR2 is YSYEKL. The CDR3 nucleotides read TGCGCCAGCAGCCAAGACCCCCCAGGGGATTCCTACGAGCAGTACTTC. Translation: CASSQDPPGDSYEQYF.

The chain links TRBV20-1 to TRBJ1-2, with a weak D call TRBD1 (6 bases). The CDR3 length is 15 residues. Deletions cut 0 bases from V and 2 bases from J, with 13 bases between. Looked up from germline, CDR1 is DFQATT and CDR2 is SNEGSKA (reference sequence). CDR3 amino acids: CSAREDRSQNYGYTF. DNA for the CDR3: TGCAGTGCTAGAGAAGACAGGTCTCAAAACTATGGCTACACCTTC.

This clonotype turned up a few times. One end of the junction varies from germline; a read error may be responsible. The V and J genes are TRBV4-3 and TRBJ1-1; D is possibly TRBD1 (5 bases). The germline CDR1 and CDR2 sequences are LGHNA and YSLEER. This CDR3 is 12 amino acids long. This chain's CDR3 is CTSSDRGYEAFF. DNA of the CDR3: TGCACCAGCAGCGACCGGGGCTATGAAGCTTTCTTT.

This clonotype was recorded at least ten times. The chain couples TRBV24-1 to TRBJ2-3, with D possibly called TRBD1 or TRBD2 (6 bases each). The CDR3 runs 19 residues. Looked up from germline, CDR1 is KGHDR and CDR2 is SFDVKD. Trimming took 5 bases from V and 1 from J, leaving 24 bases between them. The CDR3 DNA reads TGTGCCACCAGTGGTAACAGGGTGGAGGGCCATCGGGGCACAGATACGCAGTATTTT. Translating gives CATSGNRVEGHRGTDTQYF.

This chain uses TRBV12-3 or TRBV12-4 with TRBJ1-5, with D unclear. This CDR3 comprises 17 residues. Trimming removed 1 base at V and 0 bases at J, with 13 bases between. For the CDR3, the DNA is TGTGCCAGCAGTTTAGTGTGGATAGGGAATAGCAATCAGCCCCAGCATTTT. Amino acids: CASSLVWIGNSNQPQHF.

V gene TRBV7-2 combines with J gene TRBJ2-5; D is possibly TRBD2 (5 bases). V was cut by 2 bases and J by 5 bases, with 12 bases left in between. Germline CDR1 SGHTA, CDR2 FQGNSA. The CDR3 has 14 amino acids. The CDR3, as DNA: TGTGCCAGCAGCTTACCTAGCAGCAAGGAGACCCAGTACTTC. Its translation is CASSLPSSKETQYF.

CDR3 nucleotide sequence: TGCAGCGTGCGGCTTGGAGGGTCCTATGGCTACACCTTC. This sequence encodes CSVRLGGSYGYTF. The chain links TRBV29-1 to TRBJ1-2; D is uncertain. Germline values: CDR1 SQVTM, CDR2 ANQGSEA. The CDR3 consists of 13 residues. Trimming pared 6 bases from V and 4 bases from J, leaving 15 bases between.

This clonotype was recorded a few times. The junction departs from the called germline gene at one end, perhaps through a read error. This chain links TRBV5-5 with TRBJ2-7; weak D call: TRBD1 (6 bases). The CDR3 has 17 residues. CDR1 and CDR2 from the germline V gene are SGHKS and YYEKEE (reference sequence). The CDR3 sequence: CASSRIPTQGASSEQYF. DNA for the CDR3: TGTGCCAGCAGCAGAATACCGACACAGGGTGCTTCCTCCGAGCAGTACTTC.

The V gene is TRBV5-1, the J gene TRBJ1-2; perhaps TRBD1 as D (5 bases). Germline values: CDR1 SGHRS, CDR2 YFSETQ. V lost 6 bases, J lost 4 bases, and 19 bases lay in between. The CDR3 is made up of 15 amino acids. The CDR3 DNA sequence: TGCGCCAGCAACTCTTCGGTAGTGGGGACCTATGGCTACACCTTC. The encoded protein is CASNSSVVGTYGYTF.

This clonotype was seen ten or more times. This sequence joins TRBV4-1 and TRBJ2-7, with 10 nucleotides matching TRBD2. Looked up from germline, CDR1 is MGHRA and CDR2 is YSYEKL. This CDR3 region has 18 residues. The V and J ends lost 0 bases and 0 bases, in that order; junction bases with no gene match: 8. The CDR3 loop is CASSQELAGGLSSYEQYF. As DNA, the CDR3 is TGCGCCAGCAGCCAAGAGTTAGCGGGGGGTCTAAGCTCCTACGAGCAGTACTTC.